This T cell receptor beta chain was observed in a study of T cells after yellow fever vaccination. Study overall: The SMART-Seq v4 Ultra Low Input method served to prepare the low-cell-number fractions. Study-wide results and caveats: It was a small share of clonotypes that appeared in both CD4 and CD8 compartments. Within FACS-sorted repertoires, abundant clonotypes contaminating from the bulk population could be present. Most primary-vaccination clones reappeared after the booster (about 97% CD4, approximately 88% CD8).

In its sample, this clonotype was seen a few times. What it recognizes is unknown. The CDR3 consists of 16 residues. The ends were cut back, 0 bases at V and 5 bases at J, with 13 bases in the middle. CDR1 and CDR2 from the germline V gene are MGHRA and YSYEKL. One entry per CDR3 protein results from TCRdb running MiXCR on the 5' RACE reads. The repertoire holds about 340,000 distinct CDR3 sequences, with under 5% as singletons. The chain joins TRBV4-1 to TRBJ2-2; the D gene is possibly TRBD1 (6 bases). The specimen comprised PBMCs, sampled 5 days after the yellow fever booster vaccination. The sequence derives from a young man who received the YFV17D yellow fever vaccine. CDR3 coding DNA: TGCGCCAGCAGCCAAGACCCGGACAGTCGGACCGGGGAGCTGTTTTTT. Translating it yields CASSQDPDSRTGELFF.